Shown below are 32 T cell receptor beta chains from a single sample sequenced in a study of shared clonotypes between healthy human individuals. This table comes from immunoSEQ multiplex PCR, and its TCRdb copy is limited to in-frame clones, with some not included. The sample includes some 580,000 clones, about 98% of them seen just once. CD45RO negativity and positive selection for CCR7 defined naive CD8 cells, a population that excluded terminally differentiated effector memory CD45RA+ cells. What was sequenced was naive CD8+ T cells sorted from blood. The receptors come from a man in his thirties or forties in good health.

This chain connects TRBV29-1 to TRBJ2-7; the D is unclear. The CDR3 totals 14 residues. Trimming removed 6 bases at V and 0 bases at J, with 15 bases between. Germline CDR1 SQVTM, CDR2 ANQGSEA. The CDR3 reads CSVRTEPSSYEQYF. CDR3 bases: TGCAGCGTACGGACCGAACCTAGCTCCTACGAGCAGTACTTC.

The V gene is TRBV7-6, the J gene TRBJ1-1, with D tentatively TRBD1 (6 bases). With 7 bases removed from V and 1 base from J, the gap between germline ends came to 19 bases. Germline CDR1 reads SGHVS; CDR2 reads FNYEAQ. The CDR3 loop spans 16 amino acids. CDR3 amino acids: CASIKIQGAANTEAFF. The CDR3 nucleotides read TGTGCCAGCATAAAAATACAGGGAGCGGCGAACACTGAAGCTTTCTTT.

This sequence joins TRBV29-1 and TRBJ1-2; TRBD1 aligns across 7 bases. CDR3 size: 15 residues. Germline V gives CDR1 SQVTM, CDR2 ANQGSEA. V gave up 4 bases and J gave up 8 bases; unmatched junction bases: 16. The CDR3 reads CSVVSGQAPHWGYTF. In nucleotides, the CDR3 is TGCAGCGTTGTTTCCGGACAGGCCCCCCACTGGGGCTACACCTTC.

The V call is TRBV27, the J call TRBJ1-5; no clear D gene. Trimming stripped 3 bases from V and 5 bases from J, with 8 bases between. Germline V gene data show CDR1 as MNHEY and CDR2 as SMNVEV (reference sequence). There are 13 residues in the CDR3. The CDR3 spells CASSLGFHQPQHF. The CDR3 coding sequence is TGTGCCAGCAGTTTGGGCTTTCATCAGCCCCAGCATTTT.

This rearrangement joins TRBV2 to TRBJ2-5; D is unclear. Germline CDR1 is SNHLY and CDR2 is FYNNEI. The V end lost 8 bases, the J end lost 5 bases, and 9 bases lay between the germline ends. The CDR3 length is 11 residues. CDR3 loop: CASEEWETQYF. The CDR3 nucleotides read TGTGCCAGCGAGGAGTGGGAGACCCAGTACTTC.

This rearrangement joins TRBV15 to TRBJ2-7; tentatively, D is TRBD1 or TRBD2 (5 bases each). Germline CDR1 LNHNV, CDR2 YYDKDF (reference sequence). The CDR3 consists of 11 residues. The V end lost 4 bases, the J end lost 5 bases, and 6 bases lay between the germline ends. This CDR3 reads CATSMGDEQYF. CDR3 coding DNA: TGTGCCACCAGCATGGGGGACGAGCAGTACTTC.

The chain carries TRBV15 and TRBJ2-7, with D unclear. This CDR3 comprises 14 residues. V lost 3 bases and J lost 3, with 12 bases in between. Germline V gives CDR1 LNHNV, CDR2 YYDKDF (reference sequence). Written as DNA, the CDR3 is TGTGCCACCAGCAGGCATAACCGGATCTACGAGCAGTACTTC. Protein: CATSRHNRIYEQYF. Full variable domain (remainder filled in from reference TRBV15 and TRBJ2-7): DAMVIQNPRYQVTQFGKPVTLSCSQTLNHNVMYWYQQKSSQAPKLLFHYYDKDFNNEADTPDNFQSRRPNTSFCFLDIRSPGLGDTAMYLCATSRHNRIYEQYFGPGTRLTVT.

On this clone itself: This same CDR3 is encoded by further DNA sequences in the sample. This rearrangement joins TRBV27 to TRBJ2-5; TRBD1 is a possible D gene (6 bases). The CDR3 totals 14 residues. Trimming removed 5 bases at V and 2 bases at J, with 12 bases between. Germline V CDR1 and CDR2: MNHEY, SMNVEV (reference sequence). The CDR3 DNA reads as TGTGCCAGCAGTCCCTTGGACAGTCAAGAGACCCAGTACTTC. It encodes CASSPLDSQETQYF.

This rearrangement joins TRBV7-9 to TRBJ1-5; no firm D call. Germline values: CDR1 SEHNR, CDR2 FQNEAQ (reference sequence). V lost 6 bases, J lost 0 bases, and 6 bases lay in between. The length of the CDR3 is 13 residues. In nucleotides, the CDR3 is TGTGCCAGCAGACTGGATAGCAATCAGCCCCAGCATTTT. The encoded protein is CASRLDSNQPQHF.

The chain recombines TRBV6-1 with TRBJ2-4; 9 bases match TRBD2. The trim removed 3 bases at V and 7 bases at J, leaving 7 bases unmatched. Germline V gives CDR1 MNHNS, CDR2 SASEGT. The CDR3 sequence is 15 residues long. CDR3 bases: TGTGCCAGCAGTGAGTGGGCGGGAGGGAGGAACATTCAGTACTTC. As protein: CASSEWAGGRNIQYF.

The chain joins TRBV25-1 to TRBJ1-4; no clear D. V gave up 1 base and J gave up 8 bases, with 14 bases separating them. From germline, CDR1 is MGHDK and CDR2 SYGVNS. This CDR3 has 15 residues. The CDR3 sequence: CASSEWSRKFEKLFF. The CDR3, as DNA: TGTGCCAGCAGTGAATGGTCCCGGAAATTCGAAAAACTGTTTTTT.

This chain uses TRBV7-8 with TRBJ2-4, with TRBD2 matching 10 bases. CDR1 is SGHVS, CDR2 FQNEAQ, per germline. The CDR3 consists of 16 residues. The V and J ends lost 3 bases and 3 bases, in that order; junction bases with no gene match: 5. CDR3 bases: TGTGCCAGCAGCTTTCTAGCGGGAGATCGCAAAAACATTCAGTACTTC. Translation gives CASSFLAGDRKNIQYF.

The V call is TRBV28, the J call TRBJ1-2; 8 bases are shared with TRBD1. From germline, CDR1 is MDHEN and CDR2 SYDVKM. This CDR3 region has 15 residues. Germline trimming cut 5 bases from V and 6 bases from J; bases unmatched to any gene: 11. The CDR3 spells CASSAQTGVANGYTF. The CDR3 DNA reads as TGTGCCAGCAGTGCACAGACAGGGGTGGCAAATGGCTACACCTTC.

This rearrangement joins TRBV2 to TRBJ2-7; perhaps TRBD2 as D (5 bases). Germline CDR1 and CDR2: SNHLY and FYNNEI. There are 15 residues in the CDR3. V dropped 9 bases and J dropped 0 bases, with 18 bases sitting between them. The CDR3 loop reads CASVFGGESSYEQYF. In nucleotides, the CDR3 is TGTGCCAGTGTATTCGGTGGGGAGAGCTCCTACGAGCAGTACTTC.

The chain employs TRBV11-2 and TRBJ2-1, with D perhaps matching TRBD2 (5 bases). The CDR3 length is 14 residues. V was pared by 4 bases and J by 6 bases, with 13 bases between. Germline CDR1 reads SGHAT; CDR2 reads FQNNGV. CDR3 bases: TGTGCCAGCAGCTCTACAGCGGTTGCCAATGAGCAGTTCTTC. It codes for CASSSTAVANEQFF. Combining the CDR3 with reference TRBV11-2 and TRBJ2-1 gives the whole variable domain EAGVAQSPRYKIIEKRQSVAFWCNPISGHATLYWYQQILGQGPKLLIQFQNNGVVDDSQLPKDRFSAERLKGVDSTLKIQPAKLEDSAVYLCASSSTAVANEQFFGPGTRLTVL.

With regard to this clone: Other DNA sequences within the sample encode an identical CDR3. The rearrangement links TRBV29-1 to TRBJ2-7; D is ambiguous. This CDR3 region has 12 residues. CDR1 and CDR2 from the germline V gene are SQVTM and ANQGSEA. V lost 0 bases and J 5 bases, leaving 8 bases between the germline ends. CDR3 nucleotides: TGCAGCGTTGAAGATCTAAGTGACGAGCAGTACTTC. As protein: CSVEDLSDEQYF.

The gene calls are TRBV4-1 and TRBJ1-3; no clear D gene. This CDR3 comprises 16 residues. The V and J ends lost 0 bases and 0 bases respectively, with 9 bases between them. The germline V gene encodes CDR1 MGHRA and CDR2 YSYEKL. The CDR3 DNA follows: TGCGCCAGCAGCCAAGAATCGGCCTTCTCTGGAAACACCATATATTTT. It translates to CASSQESAFSGNTIYF.

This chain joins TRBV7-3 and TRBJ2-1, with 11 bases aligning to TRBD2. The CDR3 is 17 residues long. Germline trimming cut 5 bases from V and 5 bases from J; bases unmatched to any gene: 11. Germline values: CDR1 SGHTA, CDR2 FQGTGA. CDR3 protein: CASSPGTSGPYDNEQFF. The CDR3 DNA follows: TGTGCCAGCAGCCCCGGGACTAGCGGCCCATATGACAATGAGCAGTTCTTC.

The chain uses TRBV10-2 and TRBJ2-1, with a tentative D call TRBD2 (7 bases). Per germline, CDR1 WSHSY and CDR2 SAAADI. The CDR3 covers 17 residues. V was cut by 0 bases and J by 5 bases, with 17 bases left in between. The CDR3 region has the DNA TGCGCCAGCAGTGAGTCGTTGGGGAGGGGGAGAGACAATGAGCAGTTCTTC. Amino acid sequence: CASSESLGRGRDNEQFF.

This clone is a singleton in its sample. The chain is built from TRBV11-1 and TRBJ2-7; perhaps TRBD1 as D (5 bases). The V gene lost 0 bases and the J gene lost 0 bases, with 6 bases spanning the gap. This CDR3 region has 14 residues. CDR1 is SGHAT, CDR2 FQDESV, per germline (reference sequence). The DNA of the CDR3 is TGTGCCAGCAGCTTAGCAGGGGACTCCTACGAGCAGTACTTC. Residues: CASSLAGDSYEQYF.

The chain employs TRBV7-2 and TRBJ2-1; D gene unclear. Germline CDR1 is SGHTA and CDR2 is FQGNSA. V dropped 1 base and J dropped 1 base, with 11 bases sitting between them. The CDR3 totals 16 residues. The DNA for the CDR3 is TGTGCCAGCAGCTTAGGATTCACTCTATCCTACAATGAGCAGTTCTTC. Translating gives CASSLGFTLSYNEQFF.

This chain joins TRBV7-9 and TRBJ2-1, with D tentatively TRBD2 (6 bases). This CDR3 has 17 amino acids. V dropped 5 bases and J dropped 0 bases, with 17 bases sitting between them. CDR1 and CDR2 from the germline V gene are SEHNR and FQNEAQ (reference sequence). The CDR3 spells CASSPRLDQSSYNEQFF. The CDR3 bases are TGTGCCAGCAGCCCCAGACTAGACCAGAGCTCCTACAATGAGCAGTTCTTC.

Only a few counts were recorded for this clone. The CDR3 sequence is CASSFRTYEQYF. The CDR3 bases are TGTGCCAGCAGCTTCAGGACCTACGAGCAGTACTTC. V and J are TRBV7-8 and TRBJ2-7, with D unclear. Germline V lookup: CDR1 SGHVS, CDR2 FQNEAQ. V dropped 3 bases and J dropped 2 bases, with 5 bases sitting between them. The CDR3 has 12 residues.

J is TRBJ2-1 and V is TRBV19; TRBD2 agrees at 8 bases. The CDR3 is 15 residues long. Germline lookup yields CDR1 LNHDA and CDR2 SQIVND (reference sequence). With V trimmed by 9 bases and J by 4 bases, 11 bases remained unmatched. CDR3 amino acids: CASAALAGSYNEQFF. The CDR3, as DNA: TGTGCCAGCGCGGCGCTAGCGGGTAGTTACAATGAGCAGTTCTTC.

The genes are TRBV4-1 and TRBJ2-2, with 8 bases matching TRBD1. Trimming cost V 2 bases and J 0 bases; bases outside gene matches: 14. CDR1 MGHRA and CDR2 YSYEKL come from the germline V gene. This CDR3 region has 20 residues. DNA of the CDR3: TGCGCCAGCAGCCAAATCCCGGGACAGGAAACTTCTCCGAACACCGGGGAGCTGTTTTTT. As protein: CASSQIPGQETSPNTGELFF.

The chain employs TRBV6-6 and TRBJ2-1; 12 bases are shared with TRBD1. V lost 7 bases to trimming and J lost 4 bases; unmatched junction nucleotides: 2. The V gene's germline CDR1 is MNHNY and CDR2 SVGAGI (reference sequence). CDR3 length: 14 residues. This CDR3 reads CASTGQGAYNEQFF. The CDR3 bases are TGTGCCAGCACGGGACAGGGGGCTTACAATGAGCAGTTCTTC.

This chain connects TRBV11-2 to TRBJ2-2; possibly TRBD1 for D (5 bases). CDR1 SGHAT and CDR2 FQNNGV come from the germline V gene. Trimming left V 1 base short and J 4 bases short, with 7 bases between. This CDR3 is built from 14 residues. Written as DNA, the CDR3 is TGTGCCAGCAGCTTAGGGACAATCACCGGGGAGCTGTTTTTT. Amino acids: CASSLGTITGELFF.

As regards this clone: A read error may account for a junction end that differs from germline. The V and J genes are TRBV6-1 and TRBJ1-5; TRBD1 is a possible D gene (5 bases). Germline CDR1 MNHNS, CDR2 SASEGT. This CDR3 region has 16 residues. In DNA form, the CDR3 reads TGTGCCAGCATTGATCTCCTGGGTCAGGGCAAACAGCCCCAGCATTTT. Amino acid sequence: CASIDLLGQGKQPQHF.

CDR3 residues: CASSFLGQEMVGQFF. In DNA form, the CDR3 reads TGTGCCAGCAGTTTCCTCGGACAGGAGATGGTGGGGCAGTTCTTC. This sequence joins TRBV27 and TRBJ2-1, with 7 nucleotides matching TRBD1. Germline assignment: CDR1 MNHEY and CDR2 SMNVEV (reference sequence). J was trimmed by 12 bases and V by 3 bases; bases with no gene match: 14. This CDR3 is 15 amino acids long.

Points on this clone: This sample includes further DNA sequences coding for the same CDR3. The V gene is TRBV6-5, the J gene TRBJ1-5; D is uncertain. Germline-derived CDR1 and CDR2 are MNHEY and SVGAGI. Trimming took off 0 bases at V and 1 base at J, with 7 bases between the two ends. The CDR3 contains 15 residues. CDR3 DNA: TGTGCCAGCAGTTACTCGGGGAAAAGCAATCAGCCCCAGCATTTT. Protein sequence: CASSYSGKSNQPQHF.

The CDR3 spells CASSPSGLATPRNNEQFF. The CDR3 DNA follows: TGTGCCAGCAGCCCCTCGGGACTAGCCACCCCCAGAAACAATGAGCAGTTCTTC. V usage is TRBV7-2 and J usage is TRBJ2-1; 9 nucleotides align to TRBD2. Germline-derived CDR1 and CDR2 are SGHTA and FQGNSA. CDR3 length equals 18 residues. V was pared by 5 bases and J by 5 bases, with 16 bases of the junction left unmatched.

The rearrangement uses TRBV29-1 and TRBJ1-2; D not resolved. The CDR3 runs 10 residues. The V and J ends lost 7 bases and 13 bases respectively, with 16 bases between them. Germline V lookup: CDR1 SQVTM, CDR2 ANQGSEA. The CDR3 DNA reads TGCAGCGCTGACGAACAGATTTCCACCTTC. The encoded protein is CSADEQISTF.